The 10 T cell receptor beta chains reported below all come from one sample, sequenced in a study of blood T cell repertoires in COVID-19. Clones were read by immunoSEQ multiplex PCR, and TCRdb kept only the in-frame ones, dropping some. The table has about 440,000 clones, roughly 87% seen once. The sample comprised PBMCs or T cells enriched from blood (not recorded which). These TCRs come from a woman between 18 and 30 years old with acute COVID-19.

The V call is TRBV4-1, the J call TRBJ1-5, with 7 bases that match TRBD1. Germline CDR1 is MGHRA and CDR2 is YSYEKL. With 5 bases clipped from V and 7 bases from J, the junction kept 8 bases outside the gene matches. The CDR3 has 14 residues. CDR3 region: CASSENRGGQPQHF. The CDR3, as DNA: TGCGCCAGCAGCGAAAACAGGGGTGGGCAGCCCCAGCATTTT.

CDR3 DNA sequence: TGCAGCAGCGTATTGAACTATGGCTACACCTTC. Translated: CSSVLNYGYTF. This chain connects TRBV29-1 to TRBJ1-2; D remains ambiguous. Looked up from germline, CDR1 is SQVTM and CDR2 is ANQGSEA. The V and J ends lost 8 bases and 2 bases respectively, with 9 bases between them. This CDR3 has 11 amino acids.

As regards this clone: Additional DNA sequences in this sample encode the identical CDR3. The rearrangement joins TRBV6-5 to TRBJ2-3; no clear D. The CDR3 length is 11 residues. Trimming cost V 6 bases and J 6 bases, with 7 bases left between them. Germline V gene data show CDR1 as MNHEY and CDR2 as SVGAGI. CDR3 in amino acids: CASSPSDTQYF. In nucleotides, the CDR3 is TGTGCCAGCAGCCCCTCCGATACGCAGTATTTT.

The genes are TRBV2 and TRBJ2-1; TRBD2 aligns across 7 bases. V lost 6 bases to trimming and J lost 4 bases; unmatched junction nucleotides: 6. CDR1 is SNHLY, CDR2 FYNNEI, per germline. This CDR3 has 14 amino acids. The DNA of the CDR3 is TGTGCCAGCAGAGAAAGCGGGGTATACAATGAGCAGTTCTTC. Translating it yields CASRESGVYNEQFF.

This chain joins TRBV12-3 or TRBV12-4 and TRBJ1-2; the match to TRBD1 covers 7 bases. V was clipped by 6 bases and J by 7 bases; unmatched bases: 5. The CDR3 consists of 12 residues. This chain's CDR3 is CASSRQGLGYTF. The CDR3 nucleotides are TGTGCCAGCAGCCGACAGGGTCTTGGCTACACCTTC.

The chain carries TRBV6-5 and TRBJ2-5; D not certain. Germline assignment: CDR1 MNHEY and CDR2 SVGAGI. This CDR3 spans 15 amino acids. V was shortened by 0 bases and J by 1 base, with 9 bases between the two germline ends. In nucleotides, the CDR3 is TGTGCCAGCAGTTACTCCGACAATACCCAAGAGACCCAGTACTTC. It codes for CASSYSDNTQETQYF.

The V gene is TRBV5-3, the J gene TRBJ2-7; 7 bases align to TRBD2. TRBV5-3 is marked as an open reading frame, function uncertain. V shed 0 bases, J shed 0 bases, and the junction held 6 bases outside the gene matches. CDR3 length equals 16 residues. The CDR3 nucleotides read TGTGCCAGAAGCTTGGTAATGGGGGGGTACTCCTACGAGCAGTACTTC. Its protein is CARSLVMGGYSYEQYF.

The chain recombines TRBV6-5 with TRBJ2-1; 11 bases fit TRBD1. V was pared by 5 bases and J by 9 bases, with 9 bases of the junction left unmatched. Germline V gives CDR1 MNHEY, CDR2 SVGAGI. There are 15 residues in the CDR3. CDR3 DNA: TGTGCCAGCAGTCGTCCCCGGGACAGGGGGGCTGAGCAGTTCTTC. It codes for CASSRPRDRGAEQFF.

DNA of the CDR3: TGTGCCATCAGTGGGCAGGGCGATCAGCCCCAGCATTTT. Translated, it gives CAISGQGDQPQHF. The chain links TRBV10-3 to TRBJ1-5; perhaps TRBD1 as D (5 bases). CDR3 size: 13 residues. The germline V gene encodes CDR1 ENHRY and CDR2 SYGVKD. V was cut by 4 bases and J by 5 bases, with 9 bases left in between.

This clone has just one count. This chain connects TRBV19 to TRBJ1-1; tentative D call: TRBD1 (5 bases). Germline V CDR1 and CDR2: LNHDA, SQIVND (reference sequence). Trimming shortened V by 5 bases and J by 1 base, and 11 bases separated the two germline ends. The CDR3 has 14 amino acids. The CDR3 loop is CASSFTGWNTEAFF. The CDR3 DNA reads as TGTGCCAGTAGTTTTACAGGATGGAACACTGAAGCTTTCTTT.